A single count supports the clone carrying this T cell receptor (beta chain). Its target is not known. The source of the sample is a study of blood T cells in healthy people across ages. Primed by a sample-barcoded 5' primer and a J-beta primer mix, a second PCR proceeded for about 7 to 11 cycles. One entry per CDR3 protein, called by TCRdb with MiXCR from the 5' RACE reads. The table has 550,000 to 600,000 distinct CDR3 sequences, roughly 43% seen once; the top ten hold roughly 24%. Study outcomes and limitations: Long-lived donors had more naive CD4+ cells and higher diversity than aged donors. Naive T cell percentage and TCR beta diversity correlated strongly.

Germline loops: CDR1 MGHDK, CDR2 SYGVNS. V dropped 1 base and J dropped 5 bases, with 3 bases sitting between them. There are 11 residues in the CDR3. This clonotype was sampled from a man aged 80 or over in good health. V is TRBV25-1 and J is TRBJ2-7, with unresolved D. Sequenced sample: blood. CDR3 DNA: TGTGCCAGCAGTGAATCGGACGAGCAGTACTTC. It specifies CASSESDEQYF.